One sample yielded the 13 T cell receptor beta chains listed below, sequenced in a study of siplizumab effects on memory and regulatory T cells (dated by TCRdb to the late 2010s). Library preparation was by the immunoSEQ multiplex PCR assay. Imported from immuneACCESS, the table was reduced by TCRdb to in-frame sequences with V and J called. These copies leave out some clones; in studies compared against another copy, an unresolved V gene accounts for under half, and the cause of the remainder is not known. The sample table records tens of thousands of clones; over 80% of these occur just once. Of the sample, 3.5% to 4.5% is held by the ten largest clones. Sequenced input: memory CD4+ T cells sorted from blood. The cell subset or site label here, explained by the study, means: unstimulated CD4+ memory T cells. The receptor set was obtained from a human donor in good health.

V usage is TRBV25-1 and J usage is TRBJ1-2; possible D gene TRBD1, 5 bases. The CDR3 runs to 13 residues. Germline CDR1 is MGHDK and CDR2 is SYGVNS. Trimming cost V 4 bases and J 5 bases, with 11 bases left between them. DNA for the CDR3: TGTGCCAGCAGTGTTGGGGCAGAGTATGGCTACACCTTC. Its protein product is CASSVGAEYGYTF.

The chain employs TRBV21-1 and TRBJ2-6; the table calls TRBD1, which could not be checked here. TRBV21-1 is reported as a pseudogene. The CDR3 has 16 amino acids. CDR3 amino acids: CASSLDRGPGANVLTF. CDR3 nucleotides: TGTGCCAGCAGCCTTGACAGGGGGCCTGGGGCCAACGTCCTGACTTTC.

This clone was counted between two and nine times. The chain links TRBV29-1 to TRBJ1-1; D gene unclear. V dropped 4 bases and J dropped 5 bases, with 11 bases sitting between them. The length of the CDR3 is 12 residues. Per the germline V gene, CDR1 is SQVTM and CDR2 is ANQGSEA. CDR3 sequence (DNA): TGCAGCGTTGGGGTAACCAGGACTGAAGCTTTCTTT. Encoded protein: CSVGVTRTEAFF.

The rearrangement links TRBV4-1 to TRBJ2-2; tentatively, D is TRBD2 (6 bases). Trimming pared 0 bases from V and 1 base from J, leaving 6 bases between. The CDR3 has 15 residues. The germline gives CDR1 MGHRA, CDR2 YSYEKL. CDR3 sequence (DNA): TGCGCCAGCAGCCAAGAGGGGGGGAACACCGGGGAGCTGTTTTTT. Its protein is CASSQEGGNTGELFF.

V and J are TRBV4-1 and TRBJ1-1; D gene uncertain. Per the germline V gene, CDR1 is MGHRA and CDR2 is YSYEKL. The CDR3 runs to 16 residues. With 3 bases removed from V and 5 bases from J, the gap between germline ends came to 19 bases. In DNA, the CDR3 is TGCGCCAGCAGCCACTCGCCCGGGCTATCGGGAACTGAAGCTTTCTTT. Translated: CASSHSPGLSGTEAFF.

This clone was seen a single time. The chain joins TRBV5-1 to TRBJ1-1; no clear D. This CDR3 region has 13 residues. Germline V gene lookup returns CDR1 SGHRS and CDR2 YFSETQ. V lost 3 bases and J lost 5, with 11 bases in between. As DNA, the CDR3 is TGCGCCAGCAGCTCCTCGGGGATGACTGAAGCTTTCTTT. Translation gives CASSSSGMTEAFF.

The chain uses TRBV19 and TRBJ1-2; D may be TRBD1 (6 bases). Germline CDR1 is LNHDA and CDR2 is SQIVND (reference sequence). This CDR3 is 13 amino acids long. The germline V and J ends were trimmed by 7 bases and 4 bases, with 13 bases remaining between them. CDR3 amino acids: CASTFRGGYGYTF. In DNA, the CDR3 is TGTGCCAGTACCTTCAGGGGAGGCTATGGCTACACCTTC.

The gene calls are TRBV27 and TRBJ2-4; no firm D call. The CDR3 consists of 15 residues. V was pared by 5 bases and J by 0 bases, with 11 bases between. In germline, CDR1 is MNHEY, CDR2 SMNVEV (reference sequence). CDR3 sequence: CASSPTPQAKNIQYF. The CDR3 nucleotides read TGTGCCAGCAGTCCGACCCCCCAAGCCAAAAACATTCAGTACTTC.

The chain links TRBV6-5 to TRBJ1-2; no clear D gene. CDR1 is MNHEY, CDR2 SVGAGI, per germline. This CDR3 contains 11 residues. Between the trimmed V and J ends, which lost 6 bases and 7 bases, there was a span of 9 bases. The DNA of the CDR3 is TGTGCCAGCAGGTCCGGGGTTGGCTACACCTTC. Residues: CASRSGVGYTF.

This chain links TRBV7-9 with TRBJ1-2; 12 nucleotides line up with TRBD1. Germline values: CDR1 SEHNR, CDR2 FQNEAQ (reference sequence). The CDR3 covers 17 residues. V gave up 2 bases and J gave up 3 bases; unmatched junction bases: 7. CDR3 sequence: CASSLPPGQGADYGYTF. CDR3 in DNA: TGTGCCAGCAGCTTACCGCCGGGACAGGGGGCTGACTATGGCTACACCTTC.

The CDR3 nucleotides are TGTGCCAGCAGCCCGGGACTAGAGTCTGGTTACGAGCAGTACTTC. Protein sequence: CASSPGLESGYEQYF. The chain couples TRBV5-4 to TRBJ2-7, with 8 bases matching TRBD2. V was clipped by 4 bases and J by 4 bases; unmatched bases: 10. CDR3 length: 15 amino acids. The germline gives CDR1 SGHNT, CDR2 YYREEE (reference sequence).

This chain joins TRBV27 and TRBJ2-7; possibly TRBD1 or TRBD2 for D (5 bases each). This CDR3 contains 13 residues. V was cut by 8 bases and J by 2 bases, with 13 bases left in between. The germline V gene encodes CDR1 MNHEY and CDR2 SMNVEV (reference sequence). CDR3 protein: CASGRDGAYEQYF. In DNA form, the CDR3 reads TGTGCCAGCGGCCGGGACGGGGCCTACGAGCAGTACTTC.

J is TRBJ2-2 and V is TRBV10-1; D is possibly TRBD1 (5 bases). V lost 4 bases and J lost 0, with 6 bases in between. The CDR3 consists of 14 residues. The V gene's germline CDR1 is WNHNN and CDR2 SYGVQD (reference sequence). The CDR3 sequence: CASSGQSNTGELFF. In DNA, the CDR3 is TGCGCCAGCAGTGGACAGTCGAACACCGGGGAGCTGTTTTTT.